This T cell receptor (beta chain) was recorded in a study of identical twins. Trimming cost V 5 bases and J 8 bases, with 18 bases left between them. From germline, CDR1 is SEHNR and CDR2 FQNEAQ (reference sequence). The CDR3 is made up of 14 amino acids. TCRdb reanalysed the 5' RACE reads using MiXCR and keeps one entry per CDR3 protein. The profile shows some 730,000 distinct CDR3 sequences, 18% of them singletons. This clonotype came up many times. This same sample was also part of a study on T cells expressing NK-cell markers. This second study says: Sorted T-cell subsets CD3+CD56+NKG2C+, CD3+CD56+NKG2C- and CD3+CD56-NKG2C+ were TCR beta-sequenced. Out of eight donors sequenced, seven tested HCMV-seropositive and the remaining one seronegative. About six donors carried dominant NKG2C+ clonotypes that made up roughly 1.0-7.5% of their CD8+ T cells.

The sample was PBMCs. This chain joins TRBV7-9 and TRBJ1-2; no clear D gene. This receptor was obtained from a woman aged 18 to 35 in good health. This CDR3 reads CASSLDRHRGGYTF. The CDR3 DNA is TGTGCCAGCAGCCTAGACCGCCACCGTGGGGGCTACACCTTC. Full variable domain (remainder filled in from reference TRBV7-9 and TRBJ1-2): DTGVSQNPRHKITKRGQNVTFRCDPISEHNRLYWYRQTLGQGPEFLTYFQNEAQLEKSRLLSDRFSAERPKGSFSTLEIQRTEQGDSAMYLCASSLDRHRGGYTFGSGTRLTVV.